The 19 T cell receptor beta chains listed next were all sequenced from one sample in a study of blood T cell repertoires in COVID-19. Produced via immunoSEQ multiplex PCR; TCRdb's table is partial and in-frame only. Of under 60,000 clones listed, approximately 83% are singletons. The sample consisted of peripheral blood. The receptors were gathered from a man between 70 and 80 years old with acute or convalescent COVID-19.

V is TRBV7-2 and J is TRBJ2-7; 8 bases line up with TRBD2. Germline V gene data show CDR1 as SGHTA and CDR2 as FQGNSA. The CDR3 has 14 amino acids. Trimming at V came to 7 bases and at J to 1 base, leaving 6 bases not matched to a gene. The CDR3 is CASTYGRASYEQYF. The CDR3 DNA follows: TGTGCCAGCACCTACGGGAGGGCTTCCTACGAGCAGTACTTC.

The chain carries TRBV7-9 and TRBJ1-1; D ambiguous. Germline loops: CDR1 SEHNR, CDR2 FQNEAQ (reference sequence). The CDR3 is 12 residues long. The V end was cut by 5 bases, the J end by 4 bases, with 8 bases between. This chain's CDR3 is CASSPDITEAFF. CDR3 sequence (DNA): TGTGCCAGCAGCCCCGACATCACTGAAGCTTTCTTT.

This clone was seen just once. The chain links TRBV5-1 to TRBJ1-1; a possible D gene is TRBD1 (5 bases). V gave up 2 bases and J gave up 3 bases, with 8 bases separating them. CDR1 and CDR2 from the germline V gene are SGHRS and YFSETQ. The CDR3 totals 13 residues. The DNA of the CDR3 is TGCGCCAGCAGCTTCCAGGGCCACACTGAAGCTTTCTTT. Amino acid sequence: CASSFQGHTEAFF.

This chain uses TRBV6-5 with TRBJ1-1; 10 bases fit TRBD1. Per germline, CDR1 MNHEY and CDR2 SVGAGI. CDR3 length: 14 residues. With V trimmed by 7 bases and J by 11 bases, 13 bases remained unmatched. The CDR3 DNA is TGTGCCAGCACCGAACCCCCCCCGGGACAGGGGGCTTTCTTT. Protein sequence: CASTEPPPGQGAFF.

The V gene is TRBV18, the J gene TRBJ1-2; TRBD1 is a possible D gene (6 bases). Trimming shortened V by 2 bases and J by 3 bases, and 16 bases separated the two germline ends. CDR3 length equals 16 residues. The germline V gene encodes CDR1 KGHSH and CDR2 LQKENI. CDR3 in amino acids: CASSPSDRPGHYGYTF. CDR3 bases: TGTGCCAGCTCACCATCCGACAGGCCCGGTCACTATGGCTACACCTTC.

This clone was observed a few times. The chain has TRBV3-1 (or the pseudogene TRBV3-2) and TRBJ2-2; possibly TRBD2 for D (6 bases). The CDR3 loop spans 15 amino acids. V shed 4 bases and J shed 1 base, with 10 bases lying between them. Germline loops: CDR1 LGHDT, CDR2 YNNKEL (reference sequence). The CDR3 DNA reads as TGTGCCAGCAGCCTGGGACTCCTGAACACCGGGGAGCTGTTTTTT. Translated, it gives CASSLGLLNTGELFF.

The V gene is TRBV29-1, the J gene TRBJ1-2, with 7 bases identical to TRBD1. Trimming at V came to 4 bases and at J to 3 bases, leaving 14 bases not matched to a gene. The CDR3 consists of 16 residues. Germline CDR1 reads SQVTM; CDR2 reads ANQGSEA. CDR3 loop: CSVVPAGGRLYYGYTF. CDR3 in DNA: TGCAGCGTTGTTCCCGCAGGGGGGAGACTTTACTATGGCTACACCTTC. The full variable domain, in which reference TRBV29-1 and TRBJ1-2 provide the parts outside the CDR3, is SAVISQKPSRDICQRGTSLTIQCQVDSQVTMMFWYRQQPGQSLTLIATANQGSEATYESGFVIDKFPISRPNLTFSTLTVSNMSPEDSSIYLCSVVPAGGRLYYGYTFGSGTRLTVV.

The chain is built from TRBV7-9 and TRBJ1-6; D is unclear. The germline CDR1 and CDR2 sequences are SEHNR and FQNEAQ (reference sequence). V was cut by 8 bases and J by 7 bases, with 9 bases left in between. The CDR3 loop spans 12 amino acids. Here the CDR3 reads CASRESNSPLHF. DNA for the CDR3: TGTGCCAGCCGGGAGTCCAATTCACCCCTCCACTTT.

The chain has TRBV6-5 and TRBJ1-5; 7 bases are shared with TRBD1. Germline V CDR1 and CDR2: MNHEY, SVGAGI. The CDR3 covers 15 residues. Trimming took 7 bases from V and 8 from J; bases not matched to a gene: 14. The CDR3 nucleotides are TGTGCCAGCACCCGATCGGCAGGGGGGAAGGAGCCCCAGCATTTT. It yields the protein CASTRSAGGKEPQHF.

This clone was seen once. This chain uses TRBV5-6 with TRBJ1-3; TRBD1 matches 7 bases. CDR3 length: 16 residues. V dropped 0 bases and J dropped 3; count of bases not matched to a gene: 6. The germline V gene encodes CDR1 SGHDT and CDR2 YYEEEE. In DNA, the CDR3 is TGTGCCAGCAGCTTGGCCGACAGGGCGGATGGAAACACCATATATTTT. Protein: CASSLADRADGNTIYF.

V is TRBV7-3 and J is TRBJ2-2; 9 nucleotides match TRBD1. J was trimmed by 6 bases and V by 5 bases; bases with no gene match: 7. Looked up from germline, CDR1 is SGHTA and CDR2 is FQGTGA. CDR3 length equals 15 residues. CDR3 nucleotide sequence: TGTGCCAGCAGCCAAGGGACAGGGAGGGCCGGGGAGCTGTTTTTT. As protein: CASSQGTGRAGELFF.

The rearrangement uses TRBV7-2 and TRBJ2-7; no clear D gene. Trimming cost V 1 base and J 0 bases, with 10 bases left between them. Germline values: CDR1 SGHTA, CDR2 FQGNSA. The CDR3 has 15 residues. CDR3 sequence (DNA): TGTGCCAGCAGCTTAGTTAGCACAAGCTCCTACGAGCAGTACTTC. Translation gives CASSLVSTSSYEQYF. Full variable domain (remainder filled in from reference TRBV7-2 and TRBJ2-7): GAGVSQSPSNKVTEKGKDVELRCDPISGHTALYWYRQSLGQGLEFLIYFQGNSAPDKSGLPSDRFSAERTGGSVSTLTIQRTQQEDSAVYLCASSLVSTSSYEQYFGPGTRLTVT.

This clone showed up just a few times. V is TRBV10-3 and J is TRBJ2-7, with 11 bases fitting TRBD1. The germline gives CDR1 ENHRY, CDR2 SYGVKD. The length of the CDR3 is 19 residues. V shed 4 bases and J 0 bases; nucleotides not matched to a gene: 14. The CDR3 bases are TGTGCCATCAGTGGGGAAACCGGGACAGGGGGAGTGATCTCCTACGAGCAGTACTTC. Protein sequence: CAISGETGTGGVISYEQYF.

This chain links TRBV19 with TRBJ1-2; possibly TRBD1 for D (5 bases). Trimming stripped 5 bases from V and 5 bases from J, with 15 bases between. Germline values: CDR1 LNHDA, CDR2 SQIVND (reference sequence). The CDR3 consists of 14 residues. The CDR3 spells CASSAQQVTYGYTF. In nucleotides, the CDR3 is TGTGCCAGTAGTGCCCAACAGGTTACTTATGGCTACACCTTC.

The chain carries TRBV6-5 and TRBJ1-2, with a tentative D call TRBD1 (6 bases). This CDR3 comprises 14 residues. V lost 6 bases and J lost 3, with 14 bases in between. Germline lookup yields CDR1 MNHEY and CDR2 SVGAGI. CDR3 bases: TGTGCCAGCAGGGAGACAGGAAGTGACTATGGCTACACCTTC. Its protein is CASRETGSDYGYTF.

The rearrangement links TRBV18 to TRBJ1-1; 7 bases align to TRBD1. Germline assignment: CDR1 KGHSH and CDR2 LQKENI. The CDR3 runs to 16 residues. Germline trimming cut 4 bases from V and 3 bases from J; bases unmatched to any gene: 11. The DNA for the CDR3 is TGTGCCAGCTCACTCCTCGGACAGGCACAATACACTGAAGCTTTCTTT. Encoded protein: CASSLLGQAQYTEAFF.

V and J are TRBV4-3 and TRBJ2-7, with D maybe TRBD1 (7 bases). The germline V gene encodes CDR1 LGHNA and CDR2 YSLEER. CDR3 length: 15 amino acids. The V end was cut by 2 bases, the J end by 3 bases, with 14 bases between. In DNA, the CDR3 is TGCGCCAGCAGCCAAAGCTTCAGGGGGGACTACGAGCAGTACTTC. Amino acid sequence: CASSQSFRGDYEQYF.

The chain combines TRBV7-9 with TRBJ2-6; possible D gene TRBD1, 6 bases. Germline CDR1 SEHNR, CDR2 FQNEAQ (reference sequence). The V and J ends lost 7 bases and 0 bases respectively, with 10 bases between them. The CDR3 length is 15 residues. The CDR3 loop reads CASIPGVSGANVLTF. Here the CDR3 DNA reads TGTGCCAGCATCCCAGGGGTCTCTGGGGCCAACGTCCTGACTTTC.

The chain uses TRBV7-2 and TRBJ1-6; no firm D call. This CDR3 is 14 amino acids long. Germline V gene lookup returns CDR1 SGHTA and CDR2 FQGNSA. The ends were cut back, 5 bases at V and 10 bases at J, with 15 bases in the middle. CDR3 region: CASSLESIGSPLHF. For the CDR3, the DNA is TGTGCCAGCAGCCTTGAATCAATCGGGTCACCCCTCCACTTT. Looking up the rest from reference TRBV7-2 and TRBJ1-6 gives the full variable domain: GAGVSQSPSNKVTEKGKDVELRCDPISGHTALYWYRQSLGQGLEFLIYFQGNSAPDKSGLPSDRFSAERTGGSVSTLTIQRTQQEDSAVYLCASSLESIGSPLHFGNGTRLTVT.